This T cell receptor (beta chain) was sequenced during a study of control samples from healthy donors and cancer patients. The method was immunoSEQ multiplex PCR; TCRdb's version includes in-frame clones alone and lacks a portion of them. Of 160,000 or so clones in the sample, around 95% were seen once. The V gene's germline CDR1 is SEHNR and CDR2 FQNEAQ (reference sequence). Trimming cost V 5 bases and J 6 bases, with 16 bases left between them. The CDR3 is 14 amino acids. V is TRBV7-9 and J is TRBJ1-1; D is undetermined. This clonotype was obtained from a woman aged 40 to 50 in good health. The source material was blood. CDR3 sequence: CASSPLEVRSEAFF. The DNA for the CDR3 is TGTGCCAGCAGCCCCCTAGAAGTTCGGTCTGAAGCTTTCTTT.